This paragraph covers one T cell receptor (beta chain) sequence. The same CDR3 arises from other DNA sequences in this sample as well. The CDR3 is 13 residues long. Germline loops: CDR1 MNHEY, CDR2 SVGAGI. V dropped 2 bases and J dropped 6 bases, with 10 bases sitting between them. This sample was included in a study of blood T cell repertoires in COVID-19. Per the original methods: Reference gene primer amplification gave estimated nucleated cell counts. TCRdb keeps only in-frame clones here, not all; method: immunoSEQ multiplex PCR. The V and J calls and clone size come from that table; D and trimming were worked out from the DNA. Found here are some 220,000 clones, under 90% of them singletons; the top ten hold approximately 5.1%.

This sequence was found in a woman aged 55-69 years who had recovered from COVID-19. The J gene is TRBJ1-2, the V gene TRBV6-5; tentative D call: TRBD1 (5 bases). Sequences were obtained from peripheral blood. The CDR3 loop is CASSYDGGNGYTF. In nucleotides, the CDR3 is TGTGCCAGCAGTTACGACGGGGGAAATGGCTACACCTTC.